Following are 15 T cell receptor beta chains from one sample sequenced in a study of neoadjuvant anti-PD-1 for oral cavity cancer. Generated by immunoSEQ multiplex PCR, the TCRdb table keeps only in-frame clones and is missing some. The top ten clones hold roughly 2.4% of a sample with roughly 14,000 clones, about 61% of them seen once. Here the sequenced sample was PBMCs, taken before nivolumab (anti-PD-1) treatment. The receptor set was obtained from a person aged 35-79 years with oral cavity squamous cell carcinoma.

This sequence joins TRBV7-2 and TRBJ2-1; D ambiguous. Per germline, CDR1 SGHTA and CDR2 FQGNSA. This CDR3 spans 11 amino acids. Trimming removed 2 bases at V and 7 bases at J, with 3 bases between. The CDR3 sequence is CASSLLNEQFF. The CDR3 nucleotides are TGTGCCAGCAGCTTACTTAATGAGCAGTTCTTC.

The rearrangement joins TRBV5-6 to TRBJ2-1, with D uncertain. The CDR3 has 14 residues. CDR1 is SGHDT and CDR2 is YYEEEE in the germline V gene. V gave up 5 bases and J gave up 8 bases, with 17 bases separating them. The CDR3 coding sequence is TGTGCCAGCAGTCAGAAGGGCCTGATCCATGAGCAGTTCTTC. The encoded protein is CASSQKGLIHEQFF. Drawing the rest from reference TRBV5-6 and TRBJ2-1, the complete variable domain is DAGVTQSPTHLIKTRGQQVTLRCSPKSGHDTVSWYQQALGQGPQFIFQYYEEEERQRGNFPDRFSGHQFPNYSSELNVNALLLGDSALYLCASSQKGLIHEQFFGPGTRLTVL.

This clone has a handful of counts. The chain links TRBV18 to TRBJ1-1; D unresolved. V lost 4 bases, J lost 2 bases, and 17 bases lay in between. This CDR3 is built from 16 residues. Germline CDR1 KGHSH, CDR2 LQKENI. CDR3 DNA sequence: TGTGCCAGCTCACGACCCTCCCTCCCGAGCAACACTGAAGCTTTCTTT. It yields the protein CASSRPSLPSNTEAFF.

V is TRBV5-6 and J is TRBJ1-2, with TRBD1 matching 9 bases. The germline V gene encodes CDR1 SGHDT and CDR2 YYEEEE. V shed 2 bases and J 1 base; nucleotides not matched to a gene: 3. The CDR3 sequence is 15 residues long. CDR3 sequence: CASSFRDRVNYGYTF. CDR3 nucleotides: TGTGCCAGCAGCTTCCGGGACAGGGTTAACTATGGCTACACCTTC.

This clone was detected a few times. The rearrangement joins TRBV14 to TRBJ2-2, with unresolved D. V lost 0 bases, J lost 1 base, and 6 bases lay in between. CDR3 length: 15 residues. Germline CDR1 SGHDN, CDR2 FVKESK. This chain's CDR3 is CASSQDAVNTGELFF. The CDR3 nucleotides are TGTGCCAGCAGCCAAGACGCAGTGAACACCGGGGAGCTGTTTTTT.

J is TRBJ1-1 and V is TRBV30; a weak D match, TRBD1 (5 bases). Trimming shortened V by 3 bases and J by 0 bases, and 11 bases separated the two germline ends. The length of the CDR3 is 14 residues. Germline V gives CDR1 GTSNPN, CDR2 SVGIG (reference sequence). The CDR3, as DNA: TGTGCCTGGAGGGGGGACCAAGTGAACACTGAAGCTTTCTTT. Translating gives CAWRGDQVNTEAFF.

The rearrangement links TRBV5-4 to TRBJ1-4; 8 nucleotides align to TRBD1. Per the germline V gene, CDR1 is SGHNT and CDR2 is YYREEE (reference sequence). The J segment lost 6 bases and the V segment lost 5 bases, leaving 6 bases of the junction unmatched. The CDR3 is 14 amino acids. The CDR3 region has the DNA TGTGCCAGCAGTTTCTTACAGGGGGATGAAAAACTGTTTTTT. Residues: CASSFLQGDEKLFF.

The chain carries TRBV4-2 and TRBJ2-3; no clear D gene. CDR3 size: 16 residues. Deletions cut 0 bases from V and 4 bases from J, with 14 bases between. Germline CDR1 is LGHNA and CDR2 is YNFKEQ. The CDR3 region has the DNA TGTGCCAGCAGCCAAGAGGGCCCGGACGCTGCAGATACGCAGTATTTT. This codes for CASSQEGPDAADTQYF.

This clone was seen a single time. The CDR3 sequence is CASSLDRGDTQYF. CDR3 sequence (DNA): TGTGCCAGCAGCCTCGACCGGGGAGATACGCAGTATTTT. This chain connects TRBV7-2 to TRBJ2-3, with a tentative D call TRBD2 (5 bases). The CDR3 loop spans 13 amino acids. Germline V gene lookup returns CDR1 SGHTA and CDR2 FQGNSA. V lost 5 bases and J lost 5, with 11 bases in between.

J is TRBJ1-1 and V is TRBV6-5; tentative D call: TRBD1 (5 bases). V was cut by 6 bases and J by 0 bases, with 14 bases left in between. This CDR3 is 15 amino acids long. Per the germline V gene, CDR1 is MNHEY and CDR2 is SVGAGI. The CDR3 DNA follows: TGTGCCAGCAGACCCGGGGGACGCATGAACACTGAAGCTTTCTTT. It yields the protein CASRPGGRMNTEAFF.

The chain carries TRBV6-6 and TRBJ1-1, with D possibly matching TRBD1 (5 bases). The CDR3 totals 13 residues. Germline assignment: CDR1 MNHNY and CDR2 SVGAGI (reference sequence). Deletions cut 2 bases from V and 5 bases from J, with 9 bases between. CDR3 loop: CASSYGQGTEAFF. The CDR3 coding sequence is TGTGCCAGCAGTTACGGCCAGGGAACTGAAGCTTTCTTT.

This clone was seen a handful of times. The V call is TRBV7-6, the J call TRBJ1-2, with 11 positions matching TRBD1. The CDR3 is 14 residues long. CDR1 and CDR2 from the germline V gene are SGHVS and FNYEAQ. V lost 7 bases, J lost 5 bases, and 6 bases stayed unmatched. CDR3 sequence (DNA): TGTGCCAGCACGTTGGACAGGGGGCTATATGGCTACACCTTC. This sequence encodes CASTLDRGLYGYTF.

The rearrangement links TRBV9 to TRBJ2-5, with 9 positions matching TRBD1. The CDR3 length is 14 residues. The V segment lost 4 bases and the J segment 6 bases; nucleotides outside the gene matches: 7. Per the germline V gene, CDR1 is SGDLS and CDR2 is YYNGEE. CDR3 residues: CASSTRTGAKTQYF. CDR3 bases: TGTGCCAGCAGCACCCGGACAGGGGCGAAGACCCAGTACTTC.

The chain joins TRBV5-4 to TRBJ1-4; D might be TRBD1 (5 bases). Germline assignment: CDR1 SGHNT and CDR2 YYREEE (reference sequence). V shed 0 bases and J shed 3 bases, with 15 bases lying between them. The CDR3 runs 17 residues. CDR3 in amino acids: CASSLGAGGGSNEKLFF. In DNA, the CDR3 is TGTGCCAGCAGCTTGGGGGCCGGGGGTGGCTCTAATGAAAAACTGTTTTTT.

This chain links TRBV27 with TRBJ2-2; no firm D call. V dropped 4 bases and J dropped 4 bases, with 13 bases sitting between them. Germline CDR1 and CDR2: MNHEY and SMNVEV (reference sequence). This CDR3 has 15 amino acids. The CDR3 DNA follows: TGTGCCAGCAGTTCTGGGGTTTGGAGCACCGGGGAGCTGTTTTTT. Translating it yields CASSSGVWSTGELFF.